The clone carrying this T cell receptor beta chain was counted many times. These data come from a study of CD8+CD57+ T cells in acquired aplastic anemia. Using genomic DNA as the template, TCR beta VDJ and CDR3 profiling was carried out. TCRdb fed the reads into MiXCR, producing one record per CDR3 protein. The table lists 150,000 to 200,000 distinct CDR3 sequences, around 60% of them singletons. V was pared by 5 bases and J by 4 bases, with 15 bases between. The CDR3 totals 14 residues. Germline CDR1 is SGHTA and CDR2 is FQGNSA. The sample consisted of sorted CD4+, CD8+, or CD8+CD57+ T cells (not recorded which) from PBMCs. The clonotype originates from a human donor in good health. V and J are TRBV7-2 and TRBJ2-7, with D possibly matching TRBD1 (6 bases). The CDR3 reads CASSLPGHYYEQYF. The CDR3, as DNA: TGTGCCAGCAGCCTACCGGGACACTATTACGAGCAGTACTTC.